The sequence of this T cell receptor (beta chain) was determined in a study of Tregs in tolerant kidney transplant recipients. TCRdb's table, derived via immunoSEQ multiplex PCR, lists solely in-frame clones and lacks some. This table holds about 73,000 clones, 95% to 98% found once. Unstimulated Tregs (CD4+CD25+CD127-) and CD4+CD25- non-Tregs were sorted from PBMCs. Points from the study as a whole: This study did not directly address biological reproducibility.

The CDR3 covers 16 residues. V lost 5 bases and J lost 2, with 18 bases in between. The V gene's germline CDR1 is KGHSH and CDR2 LQKENI. For this clone: Its antigen is not known.

The sample in question was CD4+ T cells from blood, obtained before the transplant. The sequence was collected from a human donor who received a combined kidney and bone marrow transplant. The chain uses TRBV18 and TRBJ1-2; tentative D call: TRBD1 (5 bases). This CDR3 is CASSAGWGSFNYGYTF. The CDR3 bases are TGTGCCAGCTCAGCGGGGTGGGGCAGCTTCAACTATGGCTACACCTTC.